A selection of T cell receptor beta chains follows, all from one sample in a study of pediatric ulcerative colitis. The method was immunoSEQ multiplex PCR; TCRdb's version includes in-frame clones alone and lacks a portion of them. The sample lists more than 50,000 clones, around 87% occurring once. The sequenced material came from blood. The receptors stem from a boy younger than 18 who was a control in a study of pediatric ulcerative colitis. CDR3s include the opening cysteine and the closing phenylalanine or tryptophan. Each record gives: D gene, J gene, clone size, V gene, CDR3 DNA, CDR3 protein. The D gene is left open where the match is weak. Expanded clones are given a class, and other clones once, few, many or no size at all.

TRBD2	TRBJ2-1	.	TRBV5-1	TGCGCCAGCAGCTTGGAGGGAGCGGGGGGACACAATGAGCAGTTCTTC	CASSLEGAGGHNEQFF
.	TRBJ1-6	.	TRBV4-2	TGTGCCAGCAGCCAAGACATCCAGGGATCCCTCCACTTT	CASSQDIQGSLHF
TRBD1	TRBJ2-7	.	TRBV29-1	TGCAGCGCCAAGGGACAGGGATGGAGGGAGCAGTACTTC	CSAKGQGWREQYF
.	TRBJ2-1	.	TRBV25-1	TGTGCCAGCAGTGTCGCAGGGGAGAGCTCCTACAATGAGCAGTTCTTC	CASSVAGESSYNEQFF
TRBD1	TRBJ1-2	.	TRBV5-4	TGTGCCAGCAGCTGGAAGGGGACAGGGGGAGGCTACACCTTC	CASSWKGTGGGYTF
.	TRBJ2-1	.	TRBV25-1	TGTGCCAGCAGTTTTTACAATGAGCAGTTCTTC	CASSFYNEQFF
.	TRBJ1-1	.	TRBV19	TGTGCCAGTACCGGGGAAACAGCCCCTGACTGGAACACTGAAGCTTTCTTT	CASTGETAPDWNTEAFF
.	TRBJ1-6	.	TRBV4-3	TGCGCCAGCAGCCAAGAAATAGGGACACGAGATAATTCACCCCTCCACTTT	CASSQEIGTRDNSPLHF
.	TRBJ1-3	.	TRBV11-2	TGTGCCAGCAGCTTAGCGTTTGTAGGGGCTGGAAACACCATATATTTT	CASSLAFVGAGNTIYF
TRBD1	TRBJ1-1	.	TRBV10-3	TGTGCCATCAGTGACTCCGTAAAGGGCAGGGGGCGGACTGAAGCTTTCTTT	CAISDSVKGRGRTEAFF
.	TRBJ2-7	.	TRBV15	TGTGCCACCAGCAGAGAAAGGGGCCAGGGTTCACACGAGCAGTACTTC	CATSRERGQGSHEQYF
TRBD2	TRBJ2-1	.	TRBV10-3	TGTGCCATCAGTGAGTCGAGCAGGGAGGGGCCCAATGAGCAGTTCTTC	CAISESSREGPNEQFF
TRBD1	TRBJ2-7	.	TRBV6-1	TGTGCCAGCAGTGAAGCGGCAGGGGGCAACTACGAGCAGTACTTC	CASSEAAGGNYEQYF
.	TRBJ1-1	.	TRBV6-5	TGTGCCACCATTCCCGGTATAATGAACACTGAAGCTTTCTTT	CATIPGIMNTEAFF
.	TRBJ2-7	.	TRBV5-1	TGCGCCAGCAGCTTGGGCGGACTCGCCGACGAGCAGTACTTC	CASSLGGLADEQYF
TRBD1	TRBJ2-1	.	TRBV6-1	TGTGCCAGCAGTGGGGGGACAGGCAGTAACAATGAGCAGTTCTTC	CASSGGTGSNNEQFF
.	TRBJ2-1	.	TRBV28	TGTGCCAGCAGTATCTTAGCAGTTTACAATGAGCAGTTCTTC	CASSILAVYNEQFF
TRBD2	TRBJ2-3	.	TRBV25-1	TGTGCCAGCAGTAGCGGGATTAGCACAGATACGCAGTATTTT	CASSSGISTDTQYF
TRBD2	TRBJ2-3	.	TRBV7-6	TGTGCCAGCAGCTTCCCGCGTCTAGCGGGGGGGACTAGCACAGATACGCAGTATTTT	CASSFPRLAGGTSTDTQYF
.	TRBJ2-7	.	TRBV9	TGTGCCAGCAGCGTAGAAAGTAGTGTGTACTACGAGCAGTACTTC	CASSVESSVYYEQYF
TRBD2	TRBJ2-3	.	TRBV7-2	TGTGCCAGCAGCTTACTAGCGGGTAGACCAGATACGCAGTATTTT	CASSLLAGRPDTQYF
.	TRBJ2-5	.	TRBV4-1	TGCGCCAGCAGCCAAGCAACCCGCCAGGAGACCCAGTACTTC	CASSQATRQETQYF
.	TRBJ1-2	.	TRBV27	TGTGCCAGCAGTCGACAACCCAAGACAGGCGGACTTATTAACTATGGCTACACCTTC	CASSRQPKTGGLINYGYTF
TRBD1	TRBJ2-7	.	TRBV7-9	TGTGCCAGCAGCTTGGGACAGGGAATTTCCGAGCAGTACTTC	CASSLGQGISEQYF
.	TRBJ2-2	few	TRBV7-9	TGTGCCAGCAGCTTAGCCGGGGAGCTGTTTTTT	CASSLAGELFF
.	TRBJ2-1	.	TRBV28	TGTGCCAGCAGTCCAGGGCCCAGGTCGAAGGTGGGGAATGAGCAGTTCTTC	CASSPGPRSKVGNEQFF
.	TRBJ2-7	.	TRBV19	TGTGCCAGTAGTGGGCAGGTCTTAGGCGAGCAGTACTTC	CASSGQVLGEQYF
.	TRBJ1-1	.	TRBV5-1	TGCGCCAGCAGACCCGGAGTTTTCTTGAACACTGAAGCTTTCTTT	CASRPGVFLNTEAFF
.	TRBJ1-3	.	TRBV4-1	TGCGCCAGCAGCTGGAGTAATGGAAACACCATATATTTT	CASSWSNGNTIYF
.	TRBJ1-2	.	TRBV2	TGTGCCAGCAGGGAACCGGGGGATCATGGCTACACCTTC	CASREPGDHGYTF
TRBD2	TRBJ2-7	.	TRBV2	TGTGCCAGCAGTGAGAGCGGGAACACCTACGAGCAGTACTTC	CASSESGNTYEQYF